The clone carrying this TCR beta chain came up a few times. The antigen remains unidentified. The study reverse transcribed the entire isolated RNA, so it sequenced expressed TCRB transcripts. The average read count of naive, central memory and regulatory T cell samples was approximately 4 million. Data came from immunoSEQ multiplex PCR; TCRdb stores just in-frame clones and leaves some out. The sample includes hundreds of thousands of clones, about an eighth seen only once; the top ten take 0.035% to 0.04%. This sample stems from a study of beta chain features in type 1 diabetes. Study-level points and caveats: Significant though moderate, a shortening of TCRB CDR3s appeared in all four CD4+ subsets of Type 1 diabetes patients.

This CDR3 has 17 residues. Germline values: CDR1 SGHTA, CDR2 FQGTGA. V shed 4 bases, J shed 5 bases, and the junction held 10 bases outside the gene matches. This chain uses TRBV7-3 with TRBJ2-1; 11 nucleotides match TRBD2. This clonotype originated in a young man with type 1 diabetes. Sequenced input: naive CD4+ T cells from blood. The CDR3 sequence is CASSSKSLAGGHNEQFF. CDR3 sequence (DNA): TGTGCCAGCAGCTCAAAATCCCTAGCGGGGGGCCACAATGAGCAGTTCTTC.